Below, one T cell receptor beta chain is given with its context. The entry originates in a study of control samples from healthy donors and cancer patients. The germline V gene encodes CDR1 MGHRA and CDR2 YSYEKL. Trimming shortened V by 2 bases and J by 4 bases, and 15 bases separated the two germline ends. There are 15 residues in the CDR3. Using immunoSEQ multiplex PCR, the repertoire was profiled, and TCRdb retains in-frame clones only, with some absent. The table includes some 130,000 clones, around 90% detected once. This clonotype was sampled from a man aged 35-49 years in good health. Sequencing used blood. The chain carries TRBV4-1 and TRBJ2-7, with D tentatively TRBD1 (6 bases). The CDR3 coding sequence is TGCGCCAGCAGCCAACAGCCTTCGAGGGGGTACGAGCAGTACTTC. It yields the protein CASSQQPSRGYEQYF.